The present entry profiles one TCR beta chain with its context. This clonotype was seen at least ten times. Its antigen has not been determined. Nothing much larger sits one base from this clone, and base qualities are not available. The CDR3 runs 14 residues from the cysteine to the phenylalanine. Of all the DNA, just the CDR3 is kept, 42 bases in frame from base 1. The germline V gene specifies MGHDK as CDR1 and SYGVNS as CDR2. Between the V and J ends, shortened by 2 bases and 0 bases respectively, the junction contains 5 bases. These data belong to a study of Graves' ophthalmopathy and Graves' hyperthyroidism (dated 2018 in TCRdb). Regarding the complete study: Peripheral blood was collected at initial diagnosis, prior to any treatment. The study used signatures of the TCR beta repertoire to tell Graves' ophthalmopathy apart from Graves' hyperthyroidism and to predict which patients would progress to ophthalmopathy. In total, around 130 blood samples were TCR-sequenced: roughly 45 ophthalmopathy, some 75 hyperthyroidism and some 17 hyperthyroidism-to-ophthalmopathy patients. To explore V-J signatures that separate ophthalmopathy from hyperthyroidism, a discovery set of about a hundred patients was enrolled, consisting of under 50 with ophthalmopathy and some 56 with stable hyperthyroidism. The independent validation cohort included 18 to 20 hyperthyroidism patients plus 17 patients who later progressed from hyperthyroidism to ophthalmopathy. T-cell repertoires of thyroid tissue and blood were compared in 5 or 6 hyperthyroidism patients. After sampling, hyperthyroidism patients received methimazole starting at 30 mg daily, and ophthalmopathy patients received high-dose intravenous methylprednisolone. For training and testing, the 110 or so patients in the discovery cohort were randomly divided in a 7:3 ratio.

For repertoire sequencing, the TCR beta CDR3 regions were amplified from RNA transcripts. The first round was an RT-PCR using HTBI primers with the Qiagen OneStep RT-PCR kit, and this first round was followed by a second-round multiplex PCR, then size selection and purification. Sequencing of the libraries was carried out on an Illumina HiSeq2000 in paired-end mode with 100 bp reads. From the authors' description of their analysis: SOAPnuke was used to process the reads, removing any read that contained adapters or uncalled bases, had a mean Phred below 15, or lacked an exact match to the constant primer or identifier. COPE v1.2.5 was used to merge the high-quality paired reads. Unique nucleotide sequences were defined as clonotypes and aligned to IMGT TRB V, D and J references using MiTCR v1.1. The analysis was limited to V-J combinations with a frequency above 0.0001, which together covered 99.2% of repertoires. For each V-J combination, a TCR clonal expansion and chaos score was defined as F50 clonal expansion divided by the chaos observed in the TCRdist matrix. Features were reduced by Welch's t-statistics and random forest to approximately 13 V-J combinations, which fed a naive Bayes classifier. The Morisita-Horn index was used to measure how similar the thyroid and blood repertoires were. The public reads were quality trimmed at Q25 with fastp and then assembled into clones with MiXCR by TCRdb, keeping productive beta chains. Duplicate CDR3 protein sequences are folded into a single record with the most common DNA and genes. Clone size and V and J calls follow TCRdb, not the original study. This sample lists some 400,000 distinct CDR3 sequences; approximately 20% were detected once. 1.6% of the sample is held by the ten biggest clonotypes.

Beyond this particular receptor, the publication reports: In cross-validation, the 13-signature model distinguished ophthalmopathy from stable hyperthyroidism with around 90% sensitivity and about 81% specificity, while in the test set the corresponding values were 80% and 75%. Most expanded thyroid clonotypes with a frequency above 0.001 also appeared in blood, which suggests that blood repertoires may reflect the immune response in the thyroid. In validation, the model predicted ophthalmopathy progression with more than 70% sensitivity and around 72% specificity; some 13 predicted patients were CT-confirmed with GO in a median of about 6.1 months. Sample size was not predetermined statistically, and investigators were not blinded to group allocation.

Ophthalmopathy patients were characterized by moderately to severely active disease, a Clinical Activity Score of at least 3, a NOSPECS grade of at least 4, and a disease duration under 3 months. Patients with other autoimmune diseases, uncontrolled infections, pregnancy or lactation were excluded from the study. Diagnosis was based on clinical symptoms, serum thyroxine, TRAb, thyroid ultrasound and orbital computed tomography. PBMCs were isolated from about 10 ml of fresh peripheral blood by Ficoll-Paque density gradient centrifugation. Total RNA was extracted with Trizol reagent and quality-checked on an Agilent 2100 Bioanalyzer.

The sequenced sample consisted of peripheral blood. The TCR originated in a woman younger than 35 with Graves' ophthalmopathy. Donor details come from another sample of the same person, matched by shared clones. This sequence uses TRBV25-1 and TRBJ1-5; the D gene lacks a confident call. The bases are TGTGCCAGCAGTGAACCCTATAGCAATCAGCCCCAGCATTTT. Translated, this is CASSEPYSNQPQHF.